Listed below are T cell receptor beta chains from one sample, sequenced in a study of control samples from healthy donors and cancer patients. The method was immunoSEQ multiplex PCR; TCRdb's version includes in-frame clones alone and lacks a portion of them. The sample holds 80,000 to 100,000 clones, 80% to 95% seen once. What was sequenced was blood. The receptor source for this set is a human donor in good health. The donor label of this sample is uncertain. Each CDR3 is given without its conserved first and last residue. Each record gives: CDR3 protein, V gene, J gene.

CDR3aa: ASRADSGNTIY
v_gene: TRBV6-5
j_gene: TRBJ1-3

CDR3aa: ASSRDGNEQF
v_gene: TRBV2
j_gene: TRBJ2-1

CDR3aa: ASSVGQGLDEQF
v_gene: TRBV14
j_gene: TRBJ2-1

CDR3aa: ASSELSGGDNEQF
v_gene: TRBV10-1
j_gene: TRBJ2-1

CDR3aa: AISESPGVVETQY
v_gene: TRBV10-3
j_gene: TRBJ2-5

CDR3aa: AISESGGGGTEAF
v_gene: TRBV10-3
j_gene: TRBJ1-1

CDR3aa: ASSKPTGKQTQY
v_gene: TRBV7-9
j_gene: TRBJ2-5

CDR3aa: ASSVDADLSGANVLT
v_gene: TRBV9
j_gene: TRBJ2-6

CDR3aa: ASSRNPRSGRGVTDTQY
v_gene: TRBV7-6
j_gene: TRBJ2-3

CDR3aa: ASSLAHGYTGELF
v_gene: TRBV4-3
j_gene: TRBJ2-2

CDR3aa: ASSAQGRAPLH
v_gene: TRBV27
j_gene: TRBJ1-6

CDR3aa: ATSDFNRNYGYT
v_gene: TRBV24-1
j_gene: TRBJ1-2

CDR3aa: ASSYFGTGNQPQH
v_gene: TRBV6-2/TRBV6-3
j_gene: TRBJ1-5

CDR3aa: ASSQRTGMNTEAF
v_gene: TRBV14
j_gene: TRBJ1-1

CDR3aa: ASSRDRPPGTEAF
v_gene: TRBV4-1
j_gene: TRBJ1-1

CDR3aa: ATTSGLSPY
v_gene: TRBV6-5
j_gene: TRBJ2-5

CDR3aa: ASSQGIARQETQY
v_gene: TRBV14
j_gene: NA